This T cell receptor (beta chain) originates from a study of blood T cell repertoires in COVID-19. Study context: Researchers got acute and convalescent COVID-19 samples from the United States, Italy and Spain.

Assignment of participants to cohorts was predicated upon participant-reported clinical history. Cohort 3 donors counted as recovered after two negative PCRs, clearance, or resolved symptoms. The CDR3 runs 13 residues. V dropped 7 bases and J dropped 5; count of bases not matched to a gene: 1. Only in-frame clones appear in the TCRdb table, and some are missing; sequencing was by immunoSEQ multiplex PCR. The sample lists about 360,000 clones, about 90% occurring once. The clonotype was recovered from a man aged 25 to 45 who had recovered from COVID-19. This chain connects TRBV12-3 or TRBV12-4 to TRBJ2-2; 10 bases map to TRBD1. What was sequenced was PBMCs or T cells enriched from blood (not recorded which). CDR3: CASKGQGTGELFF. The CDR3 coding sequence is TGTGCCAGCAAGGGACAGGGGACCGGGGAGCTGTTTTTT.